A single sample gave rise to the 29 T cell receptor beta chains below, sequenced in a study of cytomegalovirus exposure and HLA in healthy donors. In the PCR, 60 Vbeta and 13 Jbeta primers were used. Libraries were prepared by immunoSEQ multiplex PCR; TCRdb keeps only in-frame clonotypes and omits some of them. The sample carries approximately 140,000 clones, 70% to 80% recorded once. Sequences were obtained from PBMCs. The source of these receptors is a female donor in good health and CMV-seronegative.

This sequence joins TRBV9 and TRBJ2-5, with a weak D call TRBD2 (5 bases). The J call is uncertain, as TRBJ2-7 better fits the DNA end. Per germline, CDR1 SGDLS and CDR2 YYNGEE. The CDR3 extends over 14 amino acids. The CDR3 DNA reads TGTGCCAGCAGCGTAACCCCGGGGTCCTACGAGCAGTACTTC. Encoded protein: CASSVTPGSYEQYF.

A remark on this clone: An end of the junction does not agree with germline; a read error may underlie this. CDR3 protein: CASSPRTGAGDTQYF. CDR3 nucleotides: TGTGCTAGCAGCCCCAGGACAGGGGCTGGTGATACGCAGTATTTT. The chain employs TRBV7-7 and TRBJ2-3; 9 bases align to TRBD1. Germline V lookup: CDR1 SSHAT, CDR2 FNYEAQ (reference sequence). The CDR3 covers 15 residues.

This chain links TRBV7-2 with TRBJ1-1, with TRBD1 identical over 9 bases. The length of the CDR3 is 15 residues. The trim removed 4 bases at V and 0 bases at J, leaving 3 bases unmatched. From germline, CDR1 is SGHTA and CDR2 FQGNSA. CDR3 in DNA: TGTGCCAGCAGCTCCGGACAGGGGATGAACACTGAAGCTTTCTTT. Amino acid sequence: CASSSGQGMNTEAFF.

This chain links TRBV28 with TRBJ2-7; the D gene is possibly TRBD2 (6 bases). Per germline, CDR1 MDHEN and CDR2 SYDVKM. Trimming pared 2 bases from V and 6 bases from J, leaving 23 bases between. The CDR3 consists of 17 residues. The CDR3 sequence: CASSLVFGLNLSGEQYF. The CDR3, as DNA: TGTGCCAGCAGTTTAGTTTTCGGACTAAATCTCTCGGGCGAGCAGTACTTC.

CDR3 protein: CASSLGQGGVTEAFF. The CDR3 region has the DNA TGCGCCAGCAGCTTGGGACAGGGAGGAGTCACTGAAGCTTTCTTT. V and J are TRBV5-1 and TRBJ1-1; TRBD1 aligns across 7 bases. V lost 0 bases, J lost 4 bases, and 6 bases stayed unmatched. This CDR3 comprises 15 residues. CDR1 and CDR2 from the germline V gene are SGHRS and YFSETQ.

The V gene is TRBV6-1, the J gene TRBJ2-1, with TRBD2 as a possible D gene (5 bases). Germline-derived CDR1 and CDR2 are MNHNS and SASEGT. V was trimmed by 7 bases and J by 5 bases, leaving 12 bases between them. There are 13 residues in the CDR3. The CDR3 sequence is CASTRGFDNEQFF. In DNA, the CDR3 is TGTGCCAGCACCCGAGGGTTCGACAATGAGCAGTTCTTC.

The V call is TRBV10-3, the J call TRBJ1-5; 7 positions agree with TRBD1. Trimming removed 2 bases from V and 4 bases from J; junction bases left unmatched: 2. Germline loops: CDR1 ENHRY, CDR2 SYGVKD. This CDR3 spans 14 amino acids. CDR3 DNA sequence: TGTGCCATCAGTGAGGGGACAGCTAATCAGCCCCAGCATTTT. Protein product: CAISEGTANQPQHF.

CDR3 nucleotide sequence: TGTGCCAGCAGCTTTAACAGGGGGGTCGCTGGGGCCAACGTCCTGACTTTC. Translation gives CASSFNRGVAGANVLTF. The chain combines TRBV5-4 with TRBJ2-6; TRBD1 agrees at 8 bases. The CDR3 is made up of 17 amino acids. From germline, CDR1 is SGHNT and CDR2 YYREEE (reference sequence). With V trimmed by 2 bases and J by 2 bases, 6 bases remained unmatched.

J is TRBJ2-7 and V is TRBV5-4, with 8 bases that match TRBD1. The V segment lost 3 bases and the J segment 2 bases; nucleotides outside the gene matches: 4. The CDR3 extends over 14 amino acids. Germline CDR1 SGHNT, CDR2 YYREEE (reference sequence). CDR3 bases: TGTGCCAGCAGCTCAACGGGACAGGCCTACGAGCAGTACTTC. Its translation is CASSSTGQAYEQYF.

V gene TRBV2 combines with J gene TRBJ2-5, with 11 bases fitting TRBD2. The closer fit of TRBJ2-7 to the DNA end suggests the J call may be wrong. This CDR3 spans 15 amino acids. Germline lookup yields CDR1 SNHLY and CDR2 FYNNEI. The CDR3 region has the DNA TGTGCCAGCAGCCCGGGGACTAGCGGCAACTACGAGCAGTACTTC. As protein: CASSPGTSGNYEQYF.

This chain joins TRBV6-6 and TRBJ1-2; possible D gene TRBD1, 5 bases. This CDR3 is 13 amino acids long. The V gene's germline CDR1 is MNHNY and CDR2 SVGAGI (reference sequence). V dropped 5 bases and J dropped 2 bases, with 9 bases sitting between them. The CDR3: CASSKAGNYGYTF. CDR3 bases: TGTGCCAGCAGTAAAGCAGGGAACTATGGCTACACCTTC.

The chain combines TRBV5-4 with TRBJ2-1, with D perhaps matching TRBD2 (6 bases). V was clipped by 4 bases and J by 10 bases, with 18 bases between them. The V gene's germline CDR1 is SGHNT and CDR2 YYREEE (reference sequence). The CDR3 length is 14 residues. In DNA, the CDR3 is TGTGCCAGCAGCATCACTAGCCTATCATTCGAGCAGTTCTTC. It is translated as CASSITSLSFEQFF.

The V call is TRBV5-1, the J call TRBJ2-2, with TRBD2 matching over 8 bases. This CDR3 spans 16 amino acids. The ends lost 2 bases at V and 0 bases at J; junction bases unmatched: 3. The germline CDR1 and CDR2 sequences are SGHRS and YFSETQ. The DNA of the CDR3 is TGCGCCAGCAGCTTCCCGGGACTAGCGAACACCGGGGAGCTGTTTTTT. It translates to CASSFPGLANTGELFF.

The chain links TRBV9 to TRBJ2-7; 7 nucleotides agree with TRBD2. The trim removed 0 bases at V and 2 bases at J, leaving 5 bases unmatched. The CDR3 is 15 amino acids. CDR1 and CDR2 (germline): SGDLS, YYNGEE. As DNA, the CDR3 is TGTGCCAGCAGCGTAGGTGGGGGGGGGACCTACGAGCAGTACTTC. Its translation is CASSVGGGGTYEQYF.

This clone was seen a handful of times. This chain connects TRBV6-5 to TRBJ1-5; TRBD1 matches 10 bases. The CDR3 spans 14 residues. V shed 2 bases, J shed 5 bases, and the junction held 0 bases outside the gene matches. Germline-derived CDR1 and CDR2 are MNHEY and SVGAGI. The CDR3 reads CASSYGQGDQPQHF. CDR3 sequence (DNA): TGTGCCAGCAGTTACGGACAGGGGGATCAGCCCCAGCATTTT.

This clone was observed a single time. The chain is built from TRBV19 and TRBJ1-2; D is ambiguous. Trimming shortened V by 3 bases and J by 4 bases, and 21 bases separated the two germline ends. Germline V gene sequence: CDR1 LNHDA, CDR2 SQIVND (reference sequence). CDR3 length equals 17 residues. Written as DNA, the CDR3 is TGTGCCAGTAGTATGCTTGCTAAGGAGGTCAGGCCCTATGGCTACACCTTC. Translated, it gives CASSMLAKEVRPYGYTF.

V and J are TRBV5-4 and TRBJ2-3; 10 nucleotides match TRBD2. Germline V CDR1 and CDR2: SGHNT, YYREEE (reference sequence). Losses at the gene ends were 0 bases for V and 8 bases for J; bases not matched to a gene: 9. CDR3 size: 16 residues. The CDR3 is CASSLAPAGGRGTQYF. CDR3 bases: TGTGCCAGCAGCTTGGCCCCAGCGGGGGGGCGGGGTACGCAGTATTTT.

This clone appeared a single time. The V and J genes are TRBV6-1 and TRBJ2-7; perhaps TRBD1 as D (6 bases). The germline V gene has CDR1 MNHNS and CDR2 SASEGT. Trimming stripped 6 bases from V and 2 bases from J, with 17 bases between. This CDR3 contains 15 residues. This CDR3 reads CASSLPGHPTYEQYF. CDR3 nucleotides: TGTGCCAGCAGCCTACCGGGACATCCGACCTACGAGCAGTACTTC.

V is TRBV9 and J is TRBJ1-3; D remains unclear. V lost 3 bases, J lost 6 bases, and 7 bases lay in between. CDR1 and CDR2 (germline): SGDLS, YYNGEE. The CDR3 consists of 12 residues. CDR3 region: CASSAPSNTIYF. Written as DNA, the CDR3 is TGTGCCAGCAGCGCTCCGTCAAACACCATATATTTT.

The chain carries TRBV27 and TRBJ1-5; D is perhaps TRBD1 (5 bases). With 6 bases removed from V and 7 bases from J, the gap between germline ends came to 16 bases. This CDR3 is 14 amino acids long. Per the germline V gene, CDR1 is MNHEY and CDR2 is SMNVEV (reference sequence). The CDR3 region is CASSPAGFKQPQHF. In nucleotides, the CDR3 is TGTGCCAGCAGCCCGGCAGGGTTCAAACAGCCCCAGCATTTT.

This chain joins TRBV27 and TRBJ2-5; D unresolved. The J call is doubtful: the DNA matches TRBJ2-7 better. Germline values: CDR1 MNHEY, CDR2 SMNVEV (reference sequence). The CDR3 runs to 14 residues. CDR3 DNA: TGTGCCAGTCGACGGGTTGAGGTCGGCTACGAGCAGTACTTC. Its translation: CASRRVEVGYEQYF.

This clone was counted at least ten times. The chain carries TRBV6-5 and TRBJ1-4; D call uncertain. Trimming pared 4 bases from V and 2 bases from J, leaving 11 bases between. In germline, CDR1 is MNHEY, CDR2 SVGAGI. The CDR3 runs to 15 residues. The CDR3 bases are TGTGCCAGCAGTTCTACGCGCTCGACTAATGAAAAACTGTTTTTT. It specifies CASSSTRSTNEKLFF.

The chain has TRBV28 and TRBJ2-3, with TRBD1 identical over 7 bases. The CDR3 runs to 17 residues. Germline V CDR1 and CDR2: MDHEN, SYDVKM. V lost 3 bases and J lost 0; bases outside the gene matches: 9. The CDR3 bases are TGTGCCAGCAGTTTGAAGCTCACAGGGGATAGCACAGATACGCAGTATTTT. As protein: CASSLKLTGDSTDTQYF.

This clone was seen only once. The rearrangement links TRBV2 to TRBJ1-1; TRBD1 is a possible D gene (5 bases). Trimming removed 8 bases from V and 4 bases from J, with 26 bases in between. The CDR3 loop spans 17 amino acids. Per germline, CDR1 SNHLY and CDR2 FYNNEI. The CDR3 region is CASFLSPGPNFSTEAFF. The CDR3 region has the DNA TGTGCCAGCTTCCTCTCCCCAGGGCCAAATTTTAGCACTGAAGCTTTCTTT.

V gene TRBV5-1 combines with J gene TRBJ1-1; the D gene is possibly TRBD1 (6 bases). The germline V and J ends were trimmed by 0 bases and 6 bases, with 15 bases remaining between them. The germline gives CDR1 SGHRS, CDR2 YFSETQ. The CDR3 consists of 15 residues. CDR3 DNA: TGCGCCAGCAGCTTGGTAATGGGGGCGCGCGCTGAAGCTTTCTTT. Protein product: CASSLVMGARAEAFF.

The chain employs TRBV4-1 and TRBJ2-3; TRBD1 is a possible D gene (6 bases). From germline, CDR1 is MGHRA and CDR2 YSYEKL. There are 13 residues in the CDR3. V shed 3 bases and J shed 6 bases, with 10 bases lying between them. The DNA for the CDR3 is TGCGCCAGCAGCCAGGCCACAGGGGATACGCAGTATTTT. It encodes CASSQATGDTQYF.

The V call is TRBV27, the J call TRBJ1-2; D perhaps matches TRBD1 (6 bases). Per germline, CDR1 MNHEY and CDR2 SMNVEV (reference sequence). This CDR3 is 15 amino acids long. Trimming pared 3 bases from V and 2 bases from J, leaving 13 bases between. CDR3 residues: CASSFSPDRNYGYTF. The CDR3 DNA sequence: TGTGCCAGCAGTTTCTCGCCTGACAGGAACTATGGCTACACCTTC.

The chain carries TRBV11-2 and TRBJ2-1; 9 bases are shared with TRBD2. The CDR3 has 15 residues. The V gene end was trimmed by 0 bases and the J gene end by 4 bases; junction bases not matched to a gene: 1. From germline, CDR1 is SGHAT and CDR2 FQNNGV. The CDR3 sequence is CASSLDLAGYNEQFF. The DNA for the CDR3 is TGTGCCAGCAGCTTAGACCTAGCGGGATACAATGAGCAGTTCTTC.

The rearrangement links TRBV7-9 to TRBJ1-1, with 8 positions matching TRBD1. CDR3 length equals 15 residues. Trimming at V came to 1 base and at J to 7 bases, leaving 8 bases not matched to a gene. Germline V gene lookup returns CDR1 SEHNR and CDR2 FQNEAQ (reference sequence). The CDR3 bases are TGTGCCAGCAGCTTAGTAGGGACAGGCCCTTGTGAAGCTTTCTTT. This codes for CASSLVGTGPCEAFF.